The source of this TCR beta chain is a study of blood T cell repertoires in COVID-19. Recovery meant two consecutive negative NP/OP PCR tests, professional clearance, or resolved symptoms. TCRdb keeps only in-frame clones here, not all; method: immunoSEQ multiplex PCR. The sample holds about 130,000 clones, approximately 80% seen once. V was trimmed by 0 bases and J by 5 bases, leaving 10 bases between them. This CDR3 region has 15 residues. The germline CDR1 and CDR2 sequences are LGHDT and YNNKEL (reference sequence). Sequencing input: PBMCs or T cells enriched from blood (not recorded which). The V and J genes are TRBV3-1 (or the pseudogene TRBV3-2) and TRBJ2-2, with TRBD1 as a possible D gene (6 bases). The sequence derives from a middle-aged man who had recovered from COVID-19. This CDR3 is CASSQDRDTTGELFF. The CDR3 DNA is TGTGCCAGCAGCCAAGACCGGGACACAACCGGGGAGCTGTTTTTT.